This TCR beta chain was captured in a study of blood T cells in healthy people across ages. This CDR3 spans 14 amino acids. With 1 base removed from V and 3 bases from J, the gap between germline ends came to 8 bases. Germline CDR1 reads SGHTA; CDR2 reads FQGNSA. A sample-barcoded 5' primer and a J-beta primer mix were used in a second PCR of roughly 6 to 11 cycles. In TCRdb, the 5' RACE reads were re-called with MiXCR into one record per CDR3 protein. This table has over a million distinct CDR3 sequences, more than 40% appearing once. This TCR derives from a woman in her sixties or seventies in good health. The rearrangement links TRBV7-2 to TRBJ2-3, with D hard to call. The sequenced material came from blood. This CDR3 is CASSLELLTDTQYF. CDR3 sequence (DNA): TGTGCCAGCAGCTTAGAGCTTCTGACAGATACGCAGTATTTT.